This TCR beta chain was recorded in a study of identical twins. Findings of the study overall: Zero-insertion results could be subject to partial confounding by invariant MAIT and iNKT cells.

This clonotype was counted only a few times. Its antigen is as yet unknown. The CDR3 sequence is 17 residues long. Germline V lookup: CDR1 LGHNA, CDR2 YNFKEQ. V shed 0 bases, J shed 8 bases, and the junction held 10 bases outside the gene matches. Template switching (which added a universal primer site) was used, and cDNA carried unique molecular identifiers. TCRdb passed the 5' RACE reads through MiXCR, listing each CDR3 protein once. The table lists 500,000 to 700,000 distinct CDR3 sequences, about 7% of them singletons. This sample also belongs to another study, concerning yellow fever vaccine responses in identical twins.

This chain links TRBV4-2 with TRBJ2-1, with 10 positions matching TRBD2. The sequence came from a young woman in good health. Sequencing used PBMCs. CDR3 region: CASSQEYFSGGSYEQFF. The CDR3 DNA sequence: TGTGCCAGCAGCCAAGAATATTTTAGCGGGGGGAGCTATGAGCAGTTCTTC.